Listed here are 26 T cell receptor beta chains from one sample, sequenced in a study of human T cells and chemical hapten exposure. TCRdb itself ran the RACE reads through MiXCR, one entry per CDR3 protein. The profile shows around 380,000 distinct CDR3 sequences, 4.8% of them singletons. The time point was: patch test 1, 2 weeks after DPC sensitization. Regarding treatment: therapeutic diphenylcyclopropenone sensitization with weekly scalp DPC. Source: whole blood, taken in connection with sensitization to the hapten diphenylcyclopropenone (DPC). The receptors derive from a woman between 45 and 60 years old with alopecia areata. Some clones in this sample may be carry-over from other donors' samples.

Only a few counts were recorded for this clonotype. The genes are TRBV7-2 and TRBJ2-3, with D uncertain. CDR1 is SGHTA, CDR2 FQGNSA, per germline. Trimming shortened V by 2 bases and J by 12 bases, and 9 bases separated the two germline ends. The CDR3 length is 11 residues. CDR3 residues: CASSLTIHQYF. The CDR3 DNA reads as TGTGCCAGCAGCTTAACGATTCATCAGTATTTT.

This clonotype showed up many times. The chain recombines TRBV11-2 with TRBJ2-3, with 7 bases aligning to TRBD2. V trimming: 1 base; J trimming: 5 bases; junction bases outside the gene matches: 6. Germline V gene lookup returns CDR1 SGHAT and CDR2 FQNNGV. The CDR3 spans 15 residues. The CDR3 loop is CASSLVAGDKDTQYF. CDR3 coding DNA: TGTGCCAGCAGCTTAGTTGCGGGAGATAAAGATACGCAGTATTTT.

Many counts were recorded for this clonotype. This chain links TRBV6-2 or TRBV6-3 with TRBJ2-7; D remains ambiguous. CDR1 MNHEY and CDR2 SVGEGT come from the germline V gene. The CDR3 sequence is 13 residues long. Trimming left V 6 bases short and J 3 bases short, with 12 bases between. CDR3 loop: CASSETGHYEQYF. The CDR3 nucleotides read TGTGCCAGCAGCGAGACGGGCCACTACGAGCAGTACTTC.

This clonotype was detected ten times or more. The chain employs TRBV29-1 and TRBJ2-3; D possibly matches TRBD1 or TRBD2 (5 bases each). The V gene's germline CDR1 is SQVTM and CDR2 ANQGSEA. The CDR3 is made up of 14 amino acids. V was cut by 8 bases and J by 0 bases, with 15 bases left in between. This CDR3 reads CSLAGTASTDTQYF. In DNA form, the CDR3 reads TGCAGCCTTGCCGGGACGGCGAGCACAGATACGCAGTATTTT.

This clonotype appeared many times. The V call is TRBV6-2 or TRBV6-3, the J call TRBJ1-1, with no clear D. V was cut by 0 bases and J by 10 bases, with 9 bases left in between. Germline CDR1 MNHEY, CDR2 SVGEGT. The CDR3 covers 12 residues. For the CDR3, the DNA is TGTGCCAGCAGTTACTCGAGTCACCGAGCTTTCTTT. It translates to CASSYSSHRAFF.

There are many counts of this clonotype. The chain joins TRBV9 to TRBJ2-3, with 12 bases matching TRBD2. Germline CDR1 is SGDLS and CDR2 is YYNGEE. Losses at the gene ends were 0 bases for V and 4 bases for J; bases not matched to a gene: 0. The CDR3 is 15 residues long. CDR3 DNA sequence: TGTGCCAGCAGCGTAGCTAGCGGGAGGGCAGATACGCAGTATTTT. Its translation is CASSVASGRADTQYF.

The chain has TRBV6-2 or TRBV6-3 and TRBJ1-5; D perhaps matches TRBD1 (5 bases). CDR3 length: 14 residues. V was cut by 2 bases and J by 1 base, with 6 bases left in between. Germline CDR1 is MNHEY and CDR2 is SVGEGT. CDR3 sequence reads: CASSYGASNQPQHF. For the CDR3, the DNA is TGTGCCAGCAGTTACGGGGCAAGCAATCAGCCCCAGCATTTT.

This clonotype was detected only a few times. The chain is built from TRBV28 and TRBJ1-5; TRBD1 matches 8 bases. V lost 5 bases to trimming and J lost 7 bases; unmatched junction nucleotides: 10. The CDR3 loop spans 15 amino acids. CDR1 and CDR2 from the germline V gene are MDHEN and SYDVKM. The CDR3, as DNA: TGTGCCAGCAGTCCCACGACAGGGGATAACCAGCCCCAGCATTTT. Translating it yields CASSPTTGDNQPQHF.

The V gene is TRBV18, the J gene TRBJ1-2, with 9 bases aligning to TRBD1. Germline V lookup: CDR1 KGHSH, CDR2 LQKENI. This CDR3 spans 16 amino acids. V was pared by 3 bases and J by 2 bases, with 7 bases of the junction left unmatched. This CDR3 is CASSPSGTGINYGYTF. DNA for the CDR3: TGTGCCAGCTCACCTTCCGGGACAGGGATCAACTATGGCTACACCTTC.

This clonotype was counted at least ten times. The V call is TRBV3-1, the J call TRBJ2-1; 10 nucleotides match TRBD2. The CDR3 consists of 14 residues. J lost 4 bases, V lost 6 bases, and 3 bases had no gene match. Looked up from germline, CDR1 is LGHDT and CDR2 is YNNKEL (reference sequence). The CDR3 DNA reads TGTGCCAGCAGTCTAGCGGGAGAGTACAATGAGCAGTTCTTC. It translates to CASSLAGEYNEQFF.

This clonotype was counted ten times or more. This chain joins TRBV6-6 and TRBJ2-2, with 8 positions matching TRBD1. The CDR3 consists of 16 residues. The germline gives CDR1 MNHNY, CDR2 SVGAGI (reference sequence). V lost 4 bases, J lost 6 bases, and 10 bases stayed unmatched. The CDR3 DNA is TGTGCCAGCAGTTCCAAGGGACAGGCGAGTGCCGGGGAGCTGTTTTTT. This sequence encodes CASSSKGQASAGELFF.

This clonotype was counted ten times or more. The chain employs TRBV5-1 and TRBJ1-1; tentative D call: TRBD1 (6 bases). Between the trimmed V and J ends, which lost 1 base and 3 bases, there was a span of 16 bases. The V gene's germline CDR1 is SGHRS and CDR2 YFSETQ. There are 16 residues in the CDR3. CDR3 sequence reads: CASSLMAAGEYTEAFF. The CDR3 DNA follows: TGCGCCAGCAGCTTGATGGCGGCAGGGGAATACACTGAAGCTTTCTTT. Supplemented by reference TRBV5-1 and TRBJ1-1, the full variable domain reads KAGVTQTPRYLIKTRGQQVTLSCSPISGHRSVSWYQQTPGQGLQFLFEYFSETQRNKGNFPGRFSGRQFSNSRSEMNVSTLELGDSALYLCASSLMAAGEYTEAFFGQGTRLTVV.

The chain couples TRBV10-2 to TRBJ2-7; D gene uncertain. The V end was cut by 3 bases, the J end by 2 bases, with 5 bases between. The germline CDR1 and CDR2 sequences are WSHSY and SAAADI. CDR3 length: 12 amino acids. In nucleotides, the CDR3 is TGCGCCAGCAGTGACGTTACCTACGAGCAGTACTTC. Its translation: CASSDVTYEQYF.

This clonotype was observed at least ten times. This chain uses TRBV3-1 with TRBJ2-2, with 7 bases fitting TRBD2. The CDR3 contains 14 residues. V was clipped by 3 bases and J by 5 bases; unmatched bases: 3. In germline, CDR1 is LGHDT, CDR2 YNNKEL (reference sequence). CDR3 residues: CASSQSGETGELFF. As DNA, the CDR3 is TGTGCCAGCAGCCAGAGCGGGGAAACCGGGGAGCTGTTTTTT. Full variable domain (outside the CDR3, taken from reference TRBV3-1 and TRBJ2-2): DTAVSQTPKYLVTQMGNDKSIKCEQNLGHDTMYWYKQDSKKFLKIMFSYNNKELIINETVPNRFSPKSPDKAHLNLHINSLELGDSAVYFCASSQSGETGELFFGEGSRLTVL.

The chain is built from TRBV6-6 and TRBJ1-1, with D unclear. The length of the CDR3 is 16 residues. The germline gives CDR1 MNHNY, CDR2 SVGAGI (reference sequence). Deletions cut 2 bases from V and 5 bases from J, with 18 bases between. The DNA of the CDR3 is TGTGCCAGCAGTTACGGGAGGACCCTCAAATCAACTGAAGCTTTCTTT. This encodes CASSYGRTLKSTEAFF.

This clonotype was recorded at least ten times. The chain joins TRBV7-8 to TRBJ2-4; unclear D gene. Looked up from germline, CDR1 is SGHVS and CDR2 is FQNEAQ. Trimming cost V 1 base and J 3 bases, with 10 bases left between them. CDR3 length: 15 residues. The CDR3 spells CASSLEVGSKNIQYF. The CDR3 DNA follows: TGTGCCAGCAGCTTAGAGGTCGGCAGCAAAAACATTCAGTACTTC.

Many counts were recorded for this clonotype. The chain employs TRBV7-3 and TRBJ2-1, with unresolved D. CDR3 length: 15 amino acids. Trimming took off 4 bases at V and 2 bases at J, with 12 bases between the two ends. Germline V gene lookup returns CDR1 SGHTA and CDR2 FQGTGA. CDR3 in DNA: TGTGCCAGCAGCTCGTACGGTGGGACCTACAATGAGCAGTTCTTC. Its protein product is CASSSYGGTYNEQFF.

This clonotype occurred many times. The chain employs TRBV25-1 and TRBJ2-7; unclear D gene. The CDR3 contains 11 residues. Deletions cut 8 bases from V and 2 bases from J, with 7 bases between. Germline values: CDR1 MGHDK, CDR2 SYGVNS. The CDR3 DNA follows: TGTGCCAGCGGGGTGCCCTACGAGCAGTACTTC. Translated: CASGVPYEQYF.

This chain joins TRBV20-1 and TRBJ2-7; D unclear. The germline V and J ends were trimmed by 3 bases and 1 base, with 4 bases remaining between them. Germline V gene data show CDR1 as DFQATT and CDR2 as SNEGSKA (reference sequence). CDR3 length: 11 amino acids. This CDR3 is CSARFSYEQYF. In DNA form, the CDR3 reads TGCAGTGCTAGGTTTTCCTACGAGCAGTACTTC.

This clonotype has at least ten counts. V and J are TRBV7-9 and TRBJ2-1; no firm D call. Germline V gene data show CDR1 as SEHNR and CDR2 as FQNEAQ (reference sequence). The CDR3 sequence is 12 residues long. V was trimmed by 7 bases and J by 9 bases, leaving 13 bases between them. The CDR3 region is CASTLSRLEQFF. In DNA, the CDR3 is TGTGCCAGCACCTTGAGTCGCCTTGAGCAGTTCTTC.

This clonotype was seen a few times. This chain links TRBV7-2 with TRBJ2-7; the D gene is possibly TRBD2 (7 bases). The CDR3 consists of 15 residues. The V gene's germline CDR1 is SGHTA and CDR2 FQGNSA. Trimming took 1 base from V and 2 from J, leaving 12 bases between them. The CDR3 sequence is CASSLDGGLTYEQYF. Written as DNA, the CDR3 is TGTGCCAGCAGCTTAGACGGGGGGCTCACCTACGAGCAGTACTTC.

This clonotype has a count of ten or more. The J gene is TRBJ2-3, the V gene TRBV18, with 8 bases aligning to TRBD2. Germline CDR1 reads KGHSH; CDR2 reads LQKENI. The CDR3 is 14 residues long. V shed 1 base, J shed 9 bases, and the junction held 6 bases outside the gene matches. The DNA of the CDR3 is TGTGCCAGCTCACCACAAGCGGGAGTCGAGACGCAGTATTTT. Protein sequence: CASSPQAGVETQYF.

The chain carries TRBV12-3 or TRBV12-4 and TRBJ2-4; D not certain. V lost 3 bases and J lost 6, with 9 bases in between. The CDR3 runs to 13 residues. The CDR3 DNA reads TGTGCCAGCAGTTTCGGAGTCGGAAACATTCAGTACTTC. Translation: CASSFGVGNIQYF.

This clonotype was observed a handful of times. V usage is TRBV20-1 and J usage is TRBJ2-6, with D possibly matching TRBD1 (6 bases). V lost 7 bases and J lost 2, with 15 bases in between. This CDR3 region has 15 residues. Germline V gene lookup returns CDR1 DFQATT and CDR2 SNEGSKA (reference sequence). The CDR3: CSVSAGTPGANVLTF. The CDR3 DNA reads as TGCAGTGTTTCGGCCGGGACACCTGGGGCCAACGTCCTGACTTTC.

V usage is TRBV12-3 or TRBV12-4 and J usage is TRBJ1-5; no reliable D call. This CDR3 has 15 amino acids. V lost 6 bases to trimming and J lost 2 bases, with 14 bases between them. The CDR3 reads CASSLSGPGNQPQHF. The CDR3 nucleotides read TGTGCCAGCAGCCTAAGCGGCCCCGGCAATCAGCCCCAGCATTTT.

The chain combines TRBV6-2 or TRBV6-3 with TRBJ2-1; D gene ambiguous. Trimming left V 6 bases short and J 3 bases short, with 9 bases between. Germline V gene lookup returns CDR1 MNHEY and CDR2 SVGEGT. The CDR3 length is 13 residues. This chain's CDR3 is CASSITVYNEQFF. CDR3 nucleotides: TGTGCCAGCAGCATAACAGTCTACAATGAGCAGTTCTTC.